This entry is about one TCR beta chain. Its antigen remains unknown. The sample originates from a study of monozygotic twins with inflammatory bowel disease. The CDR3 totals 14 residues. Study outcomes and limitations: The study found lower TCRbeta diversity (inverse Simpson) in IBD patients than in healthy co-twins.

No T cells were sorted before total RNA was taken from whole blood. TCRdb reprocessed the 5' RACE reads and reports one entry per CDR3 protein, with no DNA. This sample's clone table lists more than 110,000 distinct CDR3 sequences. The sequence was obtained from a human donor with ulcerative colitis or Crohn's disease, or a healthy co-twin of an affected twin (not recorded which). The chain joins TRBV12-3 or TRBV12-4 to TRBJ2-2; TCRdb picks TRBD1, but there is no DNA to check that call. Sequencing used blood. The CDR3 loop reads CASSWTGGAGELFF.